The present T cell receptor (beta chain) was sequenced within a study of vaccination and CD4 T cells after COVID-19. Whole-study context: Timing of post-vaccine sample collection was a median approximately 70 days after dose two, with a range of 14 to 241.

This clonotype turned up a few times. Its antigen is unidentified. The Oncomine TCR Beta short-read assay was applied to DNA of cultured CD4+ T cells. TCRdb re-analysed the PCR reads in MiXCR, keeping a single row per CDR3 protein. The repertoire holds some 7,000 distinct CDR3 sequences, with more than 40% as singletons. V lost 7 bases, J lost 8 bases, and 14 bases lay in between. The CDR3 is 12 amino acids. Treatment specified: roughly 11-day PBMC culture with coronavirus spike peptide pools or control peptides (ViraFEST assay). Those CD4+ T cells from the unexposed donor predate the COVID-19 pandemic (2011-2018). First, ViraFEST expanded antigen-specific T cells with peptide pools, and next it sequenced the TCRs.

This clonotype was obtained from a human donor in good health. Sequencing was done on a sample of CD4+ T cells from blood, cultured in vitro. The V gene is TRBV12-3 or TRBV12-4, the J gene TRBJ1-2, with D perhaps matching TRBD1 (5 bases). Written as DNA, the CDR3 is TGTGCCAGCACCCAAGGGGCCGCGGGCTACACCTTC. Its protein product is CASTQGAAGYTF.